This TCR beta chain was identified during a study of blood T cell repertoires in COVID-19. Across the study: Material from acute and convalescent COVID-19 was sourced from the United States, Italy and Spain.

The germline gives CDR1 MNHEY, CDR2 SVGAGI. CDR3 length: 14 residues. Trimming cost V 5 bases and J 4 bases, with 15 bases left between them. This clone was observed a single time. Under the authors' procedure: Reference gene primer amplification in the assay estimated nucleated cell counts. Profiling relied on immunoSEQ multiplex PCR, and the TCRdb table lists in-frame clones only, not all of them. The D gene and trimming were derived from the DNA, and the V and J assignments and clone size from that table. This sample has 390,000 or so clones, with roughly 90% found just once. The receptor's source is a man aged 18 to 29 with active or convalescent COVID-19. Sequenced input: peripheral blood. The chain is built from TRBV6-5 and TRBJ2-7; TRBD1 is a possible D gene (7 bases). The CDR3 sequence is CASSQGGSFYEQYF. CDR3 nucleotide sequence: TGTGCCAGCAGTCAGGGGGGCTCCTTTTACGAGCAGTACTTC.